This T cell receptor (beta chain) was sequenced during a study of T-cell memory formation after mild COVID-19. About the study: The two donors had largely donor-specific TCR clusters. Study results and caveats: In pre-infection memory, a portion of responding clones appeared, which suggested that cross-reactive memory joined. Contracting clones from day 15 to 85 had balanced CD4/CD8; later expanders favoured CD4+.

Note on this clonotype: Antigen: not known.

This CDR3 comprises 17 residues. Unmatched junction bases numbered 13, after V lost 0 bases and J lost 5 bases. The V gene's germline CDR1 is SGHRS and CDR2 YFSETQ. In TCRdb, the 5' RACE reads were re-called with MiXCR into one record per CDR3 protein. This sample has hundreds of thousands of distinct CDR3 sequences, with 20% to 25% found just once. The sequence derives from a man aged 18 to 30 who had mild COVID-19 (a few samples of this study predate the infection). Cell type and time point are not known. This chain links TRBV5-1 with TRBJ2-5; TRBD2 agrees at 7 bases. Material for sequencing was PBMCs or a T cell subset sorted from them (not recorded which). CDR3 protein: CASSLVPLTTSPETQYF. The CDR3 nucleotides read TGCGCCAGCAGCTTGGTCCCCCTTACGACTAGCCCTGAGACCCAGTACTTC.